This note documents a single TCR beta chain sequence. Its antigen is currently not known. Base qualities are missing; no much larger clone stands one base away. These data come from a study of blood T cell repertoires in COVID-19 (dated by TCRdb to the early 2020s). For context, the study as a whole: Samples covering the acute and convalescent phases of COVID-19 were provided by collaborators in the United States, Italy and Spain. Samples came from the ongoing ImmuneRACE study (first 160 participants) plus 1,254 subjects from 6 global collaborators. Subjects who had been exposed to COVID-19, were actively infected with it, or had recovered from it provided the deeply sampled blood TCRbeta repertoires that made up the dataset. The material from the prospective study consisted of cDNA or gDNA derived from T cells, B-cell-depleted T cells, or PBMCs. Where available, HLA class I and class II types were taken from metadata supplied by the sample provider and were not determined by assay-based typing. A freely available public database, intended as a resource for researchers studying the immune response to SARS-CoV-2, is where the repertoires were released. Nearly every sample came with metadata listing a de-identified subject ID, COVID-19 status, age in years and sex. Results the study describes overall, beyond this receptor: The amount of clinical and demographic metadata varied by source and participant and was provided uncurated.

The immunoSEQ Assay, a bias-controlled multiplex PCR, was used to amplify TCRbeta CDR3 regions from genomic DNA. The authors' analysis ran thus. The number of nucleated cells in each sample was estimated by amplification of reference gene primers within the assay. To quantify the absolute abundance of each unique TCRbeta CDR3 rearrangement, sequence reads were collapsed and filtered. Productive Simpson clonality was computed per sample as the square root of Simpson's diversity index over productive rearrangements. TCRdb re-hosts the immuneACCESS table, in-frame sequences only. Its copies lack some clones; in the studies checked, an unresolved V gene accounts for under half of them, and the cause for the rest is not known. That table supplies the V and J calls and clone size; D and trimming were determined from the DNA. This sample is represented by 220,000 or so clones; roughly 83% of them were singletons. Jointly, the top ten make up approximately 2% of the sample.

Participants in the prospective study were enrolled through a virtual design, were aged about 18 to 90 years, and lived in fewer than 30 United States geographic areas. In the prospective study, participants were assigned to cohorts based on the clinical history participants reported in a screening survey and a study questionnaire. For ImmuneRACE Cohort 3, a participant was defined as recovered based on two consecutive negative NP/OP PCR tests, clearance by a healthcare professional, or resolution of symptoms. In the prospective study, whole blood, serum and a nasopharyngeal or oropharyngeal swab were collected from each participant by mobile phlebotomists. Over a roughly two-month period, participants in the prospective study had the option of providing additional blood draws and questionnaires. Before DNA extraction, blood samples from the prospective study were shipped at room temperature or frozen.

Material: PBMCs or T cells enriched from blood (not recorded which). The clonotype originates from a woman in her 50s who had recovered from COVID-19.

The sequenced DNA: TGTGCCTGGACCCCCTCGGGAGCCTACGAGCAGTACTTC. Its product reads: CAWTPSGAYEQYF. The rearranged segments are TRBV30 and TRBJ2-7; TRBD2 is a possible D gene, resting on 6 matching bases. From a lookup of the germline V gene (reference sequence), CDR1 and CDR2 are GTSNPN and SVGIG. The V end loses 4 bases and the J end loses 2 bases, and a stretch of 12 bases separates them. The cysteine opens and the phenylalanine closes a CDR3 of 13 amino acids. CDR3 DNA is the only sequence kept; it has 39 bases, read in frame from the first base.